Sequencing of this T cell receptor (beta chain) was carried out in a study of T cell responses to AZD1222 COVID-19 vaccine. Study background: Second doses at about 4 or about 12 weeks were pooled.

TCRdb keeps only in-frame clones here, not all; method: immunoSEQ multiplex PCR. Among 120,000 or so clones listed, 85% to 90% were seen once. Regarding the study as a whole: Rises in breadth and depth of Spike-specific TCRs came after two AZD1222 doses. Donors were mostly white British, more females; clonal diversity possibly underestimated. Only after the peak T cell response were repertoires sampled.

With regard to this clone: Its cognate antigen is unknown.

The specimen was peripheral blood, collected on day 0 of AZD1222 vaccination. This TCR was sampled from an adult in good health.

CDR3 in DNA: TGTGCCAGCAGTTTAGGGTCAGGCACCGGGGAGCTGTTTTTT. The encoded protein is CASSLGSGTGELFF. The rearrangement links TRBV27 to TRBJ2-2; D is ambiguous. Trimming took 2 bases from V and 4 from J, leaving 8 bases between them. Germline V CDR1 and CDR2: MNHEY, SMNVEV (reference sequence). This CDR3 is 14 amino acids long.